The 8 T cell receptor beta chains in this list originate from one sample, sequenced in a study of CD8 T cells in ankylosing spondylitis. Each CDR3 protein gets one entry after TCRdb re-called the 5' RACE reads with MiXCR. The data hold tens of thousands of distinct CDR3 sequences, with 5.3% observed a single time. What was sequenced was blood, either unsorted or a sorted T cell fraction (not recorded which). The receptors derive from a female donor with ankylosing spondylitis or in good health (not recorded which).

This clonotype appeared many times. The gene calls are TRBV9 and TRBJ2-1; D is unclear. The germline V gene has CDR1 SGDLS and CDR2 YYNGEE. V was trimmed by 0 bases and J by 6 bases, leaving 7 bases between them. This CDR3 contains 13 residues. CDR3 DNA sequence: TGTGCCAGCAGCGTAGACAGACTCAATGAGCAGTTCTTC. This codes for CASSVDRLNEQFF. Full variable domain (rest looked up from reference TRBV9 and TRBJ2-1): DSGVTQTPKHLITATGQRVTLRCSPRSGDLSVYWYQQSLDQGLQFLIQYYNGEERAKGNILERFSAQQFPDLHSELNLSSLELGDSALYFCASSVDRLNEQFFGPGTRLTVL.

The chain uses TRBV9 and TRBJ2-1; D might be TRBD2 (6 bases). CDR1 is SGDLS, CDR2 YYNGEE, per germline. V lost 0 bases, J lost 2 bases, and 9 bases lay in between. The CDR3 runs to 15 residues. The chain's CDR3 is CASSVGRGPYNEQFF. The CDR3 region has the DNA TGTGCCAGCAGCGTAGGGAGGGGACCCTACAATGAGCAGTTCTTC.

By its share, this clonotype is medium-sized. The chain couples TRBV9 to TRBJ1-2; D remains unclear. V lost 0 bases, J lost 5 bases, and 14 bases lay in between. There are 15 residues in the CDR3. Germline V gives CDR1 SGDLS, CDR2 YYNGEE. As DNA, the CDR3 is TGTGCCAGCAGCGTAGGTGGCGGGGTCTTTTATGGCTACACCTTC. It yields the protein CASSVGGGVFYGYTF.

This clonotype is labeled medium-sized (0.01 to 0.1%). The chain recombines TRBV9 with TRBJ1-6; maybe TRBD1 (6 bases). Germline V lookup: CDR1 SGDLS, CDR2 YYNGEE. V lost 0 bases and J lost 5, with 6 bases in between. The CDR3 totals 14 residues. As DNA, the CDR3 is TGTGCCAGCAGCGTAGGACAGGATAATTCACCCCTCCACTTT. This codes for CASSVGQDNSPLHF.

There are many counts of this clonotype. The chain combines TRBV9 with TRBJ2-2; tentatively, D is TRBD2 (6 bases). The germline V gene encodes CDR1 SGDLS and CDR2 YYNGEE. This CDR3 region has 16 residues. V was trimmed by 0 bases and J by 3 bases, leaving 12 bases between them. CDR3 loop: CASSVEALAYTGELFF. As DNA, the CDR3 is TGTGCCAGCAGCGTAGAGGCGCTAGCGTACACCGGGGAGCTGTTTTTT.

In this sample, this clonotype turned up many times. This chain connects TRBV9 to TRBJ2-1; D remains unclear. This CDR3 contains 14 residues. Germline loops: CDR1 SGDLS, CDR2 YYNGEE. Trimming took off 0 bases at V and 10 bases at J, with 14 bases between the two ends. CDR3 sequence reads: CASSVEPSAREQFF. DNA for the CDR3: TGTGCCAGCAGCGTAGAGCCCAGCGCCCGAGAGCAGTTCTTC.

The V gene is TRBV9, the J gene TRBJ2-1; D is ambiguous. The V gene's germline CDR1 is SGDLS and CDR2 YYNGEE. The CDR3 spans 13 residues. Between the trimmed V and J ends, which lost 3 bases and 7 bases, there was a span of 11 bases. DNA for the CDR3: TGTGCCAGCAGCGCGGGCCTAAATAATGAGCAGTTCTTC. Translation gives CASSAGLNNEQFF.

This clonotype appeared many times. This rearrangement joins TRBV9 to TRBJ1-2; tentatively, D is TRBD1 (6 bases). The V and J ends lost 0 bases and 8 bases respectively, with 8 bases between them. Looked up from germline, CDR1 is SGDLS and CDR2 is YYNGEE. This CDR3 region has 12 residues. The chain's CDR3 is CASSVDREGYTF. DNA of the CDR3: TGTGCCAGCAGCGTAGACAGGGAGGGCTACACCTTC.